This T cell receptor beta chain was retrieved from a study of blood T cell repertoires in COVID-19. Turning to the study itself: Spain, Italy and the United States supplied samples that represented acute and convalescent COVID-19. The analysed material was cDNA or gDNA that came from T cells, B-cell-depleted T cells, or PBMCs.

Per the study methods: Amplified reference gene primers provided the basis for estimating nucleated cell counts. The assay was immunoSEQ multiplex PCR, and TCRdb's table has in-frame clones only and misses some. V, J and clone size derive from that table, while D and trimming were established from the DNA sequence. The table records 120,000 or so clones, 70% to 85% of them present only once. Per the germline V gene, CDR1 is GTSNPN and CDR2 is SVGIG (reference sequence). This CDR3 has 12 amino acids. V gave up 3 bases and J gave up 10 bases; unmatched junction bases: 8. The source material was peripheral blood. The genes are TRBV30 and TRBJ1-1; 7 bases agree with TRBD1. This clonotype originated in a woman in her sixties or seventies with acute or convalescent COVID-19. The CDR3 loop reads CAWRPRQGGAFF. Here the CDR3 DNA reads TGTGCCTGGAGGCCCCGGCAGGGGGGAGCTTTCTTT.